This TCR beta chain appears in the sequencing data of a study of cytomegalovirus exposure and HLA in healthy donors. Overall study results and limits: In a later analysis, DRB1 alleles had the most associated TCRs; HLA-C alleles the fewest.

A word on this clone: Its antigen remains unidentified.

Trimming left V 4 bases short and J 6 bases short, with 7 bases between. The CDR3 has 13 amino acids. Germline V gene lookup returns CDR1 KGHSH and CDR2 LQKENI. The PCR was carried out with 60 Vbeta primers and 13 Jbeta primers. The data were produced by immunoSEQ multiplex PCR, yet TCRdb's version contains in-frame clones alone and is incomplete. The specimen's table records around 84,000 clones. The chain is built from TRBV18 and TRBJ1-6, with D perhaps matching TRBD1 (6 bases). The clonotype comes from a man aged 25-45 years in good health and CMV-seronegative. Material: PBMCs. CDR3 sequence: CASSRDINSPLHF. CDR3 nucleotide sequence: TGTGCCAGCTCACGGGACATTAATTCACCCCTCCACTTT.